A selection of T cell receptor beta chains follows, all from one sample in a study of cytomegalovirus exposure and HLA in healthy donors. Sequenced by immunoSEQ multiplex PCR; TCRdb stores in-frame clones only, minus some. This sample carries over 100,000 clones, with approximately 1.7% going to the ten biggest clones. Sequencing was performed on PBMCs. The receptors here all came from a man younger than 35 in good health and CMV-seronegative. Each CDR3 is given with its conserved first and last residue. D genes are given only for firm matches.

CDR3 protein	CDR3 DNA	D gene	V gene	J gene
CASSIGQGGIYEQYF	TGCGCCAGCAGCATAGGACAGGGGGGAATATACGAGCAGTACTTC	TRBD1	TRBV5-1	TRBJ2-7
CAISNEGGRAYEQYF	TGTGCCATCAGTAACGAAGGAGGAAGGGCCTACGAGCAGTACTTC	NA	TRBV10-3	TRBJ2-7
CASSQDPQGTYNEQFF	TGCGCCAGCAGCCAAGATCCACAGGGGACCTACAATGAGCAGTTCTTC	TRBD1	TRBV4-3	TRBJ2-1
CASSLAGDQPQHF	TGTGCCAGCAGTTTAGCGGGGGATCAGCCCCAGCATTTT	NA	TRBV28	TRBJ1-5
CASSLGGEKNQPQHF	TGCGCCAGCAGCTTGGGGGGGGAGAAGAATCAGCCCCAGCATTTT	NA	TRBV5-1	TRBJ1-5
CASSLDRGGSLPASEQYF	TGTGCCAGCAGCCTGGACAGAGGCGGCTCGCTCCCCGCTTCCGAGCAGTACTTC	NA	TRBV11-2	TRBJ2-7
CASSQNSQDGYTF	TGTGCCAGCAGCCAGAATTCGCAGGATGGCTACACCTTC	NA	TRBV14	TRBJ1-2
CASSRDRQNPNGYTF	TGTGCCAGCAGCCGGGACAGGCAAAACCCGAATGGCTACACCTTC	TRBD1	TRBV4-2	TRBJ1-2
CASSPTLDIQYF	TGTGCCAGCAGTCCAACTCTGGACATTCAGTACTTC	NA	TRBV11-2	TRBJ2-4
CASSLAPSTDTQYF	TGTGCCAGCAGCTTAGCCCCTAGCACAGATACGCAGTATTTT	NA	TRBV11-2	TRBJ2-3
CASSSQNRRQETQYF	TGTGCCAGCAGCTCCCAAAATCGGAGGCAAGAGACCCAGTACTTC	NA	TRBV13	TRBJ2-5
CASSLGAGTGGYGYTF	TGTGCCAGCAGCTTAGGGGCAGGGACCGGGGGCTATGGCTACACCTTC	NA	TRBV7-2	TRBJ1-2